This TCR beta chain derives from a study of blood T cell repertoires in COVID-19. For the study at large: Spain, Italy and the United States supplied samples that represented acute and convalescent COVID-19. From T cells, B-cell-depleted T cells, or PBMCs came the material, which was cDNA or gDNA.

In the original analysis: Estimation of nucleated cell counts was performed using reference gene primer amplification. This table comes from immunoSEQ multiplex PCR, and its TCRdb copy is limited to in-frame clones, with some not included. The V and J calls and clone size are taken from that table; D and trimming were inferred from the DNA. The data contain approximately 210,000 clones, 82% of them singletons. Per germline, CDR1 SGHNT and CDR2 YYREEE (reference sequence). The CDR3 spans 16 residues. Germline trimming cut 2 bases from V and 1 base from J; bases unmatched to any gene: 9. This clonotype was obtained from a woman in her forties with acute or convalescent COVID-19. V gene TRBV5-4 combines with J gene TRBJ2-7; 7 bases line up with TRBD1. The specimen was peripheral blood. DNA of the CDR3: TGTGCCAGCAGCTTAAACCCAGGGACAGTGTCCTACGAGCAGTACTTC. Encoded protein: CASSLNPGTVSYEQYF.